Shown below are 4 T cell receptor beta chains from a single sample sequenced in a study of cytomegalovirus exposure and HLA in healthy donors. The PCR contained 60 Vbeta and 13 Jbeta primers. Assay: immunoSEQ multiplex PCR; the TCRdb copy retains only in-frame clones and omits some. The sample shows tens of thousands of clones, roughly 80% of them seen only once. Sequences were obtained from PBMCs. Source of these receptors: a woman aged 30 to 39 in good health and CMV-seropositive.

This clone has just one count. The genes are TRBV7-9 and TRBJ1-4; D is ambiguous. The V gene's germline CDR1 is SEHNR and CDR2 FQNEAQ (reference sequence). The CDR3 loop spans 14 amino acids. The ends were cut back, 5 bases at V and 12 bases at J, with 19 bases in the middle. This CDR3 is CASSPRTGVEELFF. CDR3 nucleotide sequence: TGTGCCAGCAGCCCACGGACTGGGGTTGAGGAACTGTTTTTT.

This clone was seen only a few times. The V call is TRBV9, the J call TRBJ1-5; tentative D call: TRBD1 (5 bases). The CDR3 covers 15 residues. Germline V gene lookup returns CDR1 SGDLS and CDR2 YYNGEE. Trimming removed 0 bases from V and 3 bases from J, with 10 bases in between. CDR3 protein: CASSVGGSTNQPQHF. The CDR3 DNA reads TGTGCCAGCAGCGTAGGGGGCTCCACCAATCAGCCCCAGCATTTT.

The CDR3 DNA is TGTGCCAGCAGTGAATCTTTCTATAGCAATCAGCCCCAGCATTTT. Protein sequence: CASSESFYSNQPQHF. The chain joins TRBV2 to TRBJ1-5; D remains unclear. Per the germline V gene, CDR1 is SNHLY and CDR2 is FYNNEI. The ends were cut back, 2 bases at V and 0 bases at J, with 8 bases in the middle. The CDR3 runs 15 residues.

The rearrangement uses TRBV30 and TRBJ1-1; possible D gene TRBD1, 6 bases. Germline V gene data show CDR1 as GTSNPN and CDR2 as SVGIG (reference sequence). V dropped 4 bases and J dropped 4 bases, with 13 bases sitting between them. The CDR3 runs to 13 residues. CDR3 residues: CAWNPDRSTEAFF. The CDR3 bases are TGTGCCTGGAATCCCGACAGGAGCACTGAAGCTTTCTTT.